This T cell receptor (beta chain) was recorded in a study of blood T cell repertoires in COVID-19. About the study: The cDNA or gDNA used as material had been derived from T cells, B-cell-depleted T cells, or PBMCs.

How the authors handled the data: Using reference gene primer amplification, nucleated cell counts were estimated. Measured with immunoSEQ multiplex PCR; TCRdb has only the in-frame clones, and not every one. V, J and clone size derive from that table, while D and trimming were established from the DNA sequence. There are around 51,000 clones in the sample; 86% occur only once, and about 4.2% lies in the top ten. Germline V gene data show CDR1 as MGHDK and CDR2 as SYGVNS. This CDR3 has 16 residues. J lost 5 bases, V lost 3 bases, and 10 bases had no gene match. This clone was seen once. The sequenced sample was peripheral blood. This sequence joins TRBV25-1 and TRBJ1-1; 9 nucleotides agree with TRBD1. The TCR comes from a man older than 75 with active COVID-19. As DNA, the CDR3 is TGTGCCAGCAGTGACCCGGACAGGGGTGGGGGTACTGAAGCTTTCTTT. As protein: CASSDPDRGGGTEAFF.